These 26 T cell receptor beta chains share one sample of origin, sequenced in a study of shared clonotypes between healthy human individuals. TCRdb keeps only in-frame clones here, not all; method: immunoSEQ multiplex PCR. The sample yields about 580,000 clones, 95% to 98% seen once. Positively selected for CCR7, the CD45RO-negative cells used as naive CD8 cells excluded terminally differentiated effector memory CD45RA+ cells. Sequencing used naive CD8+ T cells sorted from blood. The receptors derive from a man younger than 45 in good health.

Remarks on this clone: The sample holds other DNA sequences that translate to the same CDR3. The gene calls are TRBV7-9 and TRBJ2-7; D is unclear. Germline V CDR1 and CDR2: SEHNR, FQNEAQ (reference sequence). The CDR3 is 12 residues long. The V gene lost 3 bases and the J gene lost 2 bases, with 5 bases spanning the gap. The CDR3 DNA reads TGTGCCAGCAGCTTTTCGGCCTACGAGCAGTACTTC. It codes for CASSFSAYEQYF.

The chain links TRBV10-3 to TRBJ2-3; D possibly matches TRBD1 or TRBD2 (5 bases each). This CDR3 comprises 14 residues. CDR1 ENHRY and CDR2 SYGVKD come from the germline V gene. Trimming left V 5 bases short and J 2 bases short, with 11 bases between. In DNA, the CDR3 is TGTGCCATCAGTCGACCGGGACCCACAGATACGCAGTATTTT. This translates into CAISRPGPTDTQYF.

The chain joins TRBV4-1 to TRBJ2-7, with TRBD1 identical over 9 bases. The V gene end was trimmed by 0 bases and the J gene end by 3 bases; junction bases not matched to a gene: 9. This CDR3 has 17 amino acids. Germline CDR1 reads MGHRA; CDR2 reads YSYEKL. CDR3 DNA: TGCGCCAGCAGCCAAGATAGGGGGACAGGGACGAGCTACGAGCAGTACTTC. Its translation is CASSQDRGTGTSYEQYF.

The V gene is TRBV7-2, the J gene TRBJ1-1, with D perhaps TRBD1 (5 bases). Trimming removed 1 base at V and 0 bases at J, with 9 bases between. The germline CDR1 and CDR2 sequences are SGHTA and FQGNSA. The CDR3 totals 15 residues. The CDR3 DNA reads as TGTGCCAGCAGCTTAGTCCCCAGGGTGAACACTGAAGCTTTCTTT. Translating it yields CASSLVPRVNTEAFF.

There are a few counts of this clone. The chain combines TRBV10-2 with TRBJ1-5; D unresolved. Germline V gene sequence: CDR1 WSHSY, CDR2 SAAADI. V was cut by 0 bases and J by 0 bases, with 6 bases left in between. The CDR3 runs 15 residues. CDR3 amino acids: CASSESPYSNQPQHF. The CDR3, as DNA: TGCGCCAGCAGTGAGTCCCCGTATAGCAATCAGCCCCAGCATTTT.

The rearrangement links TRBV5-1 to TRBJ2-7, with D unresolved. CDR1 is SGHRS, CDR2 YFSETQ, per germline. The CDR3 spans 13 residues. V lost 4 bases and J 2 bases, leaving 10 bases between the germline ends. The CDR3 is CASSMGPAYEQYF. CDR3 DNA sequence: TGCGCCAGCAGCATGGGCCCGGCCTACGAGCAGTACTTC.

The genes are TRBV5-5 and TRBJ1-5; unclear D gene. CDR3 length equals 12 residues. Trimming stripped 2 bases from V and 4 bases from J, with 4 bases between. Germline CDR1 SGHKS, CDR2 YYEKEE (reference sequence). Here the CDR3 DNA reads TGTGCCAGCAGCTTCGGGAATCAGCCCCAGCATTTT. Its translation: CASSFGNQPQHF.

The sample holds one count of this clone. Here the CDR3 DNA reads TGTGCCAGCAGTTCGACCGGGGCATCGGAGCTGTTTTTT. Protein product: CASSSTGASELFF. The chain combines TRBV6-1 with TRBJ2-2; D might be TRBD1 or TRBD2, each matching 5 bases. Germline loops: CDR1 MNHNS, CDR2 SASEGT. Trimming stripped 5 bases from V and 10 bases from J, with 14 bases between. The CDR3 contains 13 residues.

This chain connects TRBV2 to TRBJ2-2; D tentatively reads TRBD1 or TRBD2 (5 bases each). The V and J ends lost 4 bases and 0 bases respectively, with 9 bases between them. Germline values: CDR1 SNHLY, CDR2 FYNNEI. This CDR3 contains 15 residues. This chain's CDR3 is CASSARGTNTGELFF. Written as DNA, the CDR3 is TGTGCCAGCAGTGCGAGGGGAACGAACACCGGGGAGCTGTTTTTT.

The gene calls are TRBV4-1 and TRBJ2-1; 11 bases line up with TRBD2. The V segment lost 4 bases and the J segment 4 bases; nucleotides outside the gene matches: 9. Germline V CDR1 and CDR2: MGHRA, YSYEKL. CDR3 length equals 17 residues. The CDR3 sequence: CASSPRTSGPSYNEQFF. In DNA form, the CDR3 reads TGCGCCAGCAGCCCCCGGACTAGCGGGCCCTCGTACAATGAGCAGTTCTTC.

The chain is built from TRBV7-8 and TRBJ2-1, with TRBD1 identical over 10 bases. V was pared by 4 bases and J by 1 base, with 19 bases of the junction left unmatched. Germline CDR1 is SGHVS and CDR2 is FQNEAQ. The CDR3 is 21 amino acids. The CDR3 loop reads CASSSYMGDRGSRESYNEQFF. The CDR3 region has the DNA TGTGCCAGCAGCTCCTACATGGGGGACAGGGGCTCCCGGGAGTCCTACAATGAGCAGTTCTTC.

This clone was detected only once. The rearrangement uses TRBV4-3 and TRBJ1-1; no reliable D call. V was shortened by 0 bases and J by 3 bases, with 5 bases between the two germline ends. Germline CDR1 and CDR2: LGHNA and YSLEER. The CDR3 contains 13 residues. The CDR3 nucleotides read TGCGCCAGCAGCCAAGACGGGGACACTGAAGCTTTCTTT. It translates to CASSQDGDTEAFF.

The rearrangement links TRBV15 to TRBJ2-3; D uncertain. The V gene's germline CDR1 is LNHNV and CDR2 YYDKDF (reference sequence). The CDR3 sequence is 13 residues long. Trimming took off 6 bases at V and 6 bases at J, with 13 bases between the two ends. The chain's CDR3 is CATSPELRDTQYF. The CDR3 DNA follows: TGTGCCACCAGTCCCGAGTTAAGGGATACGCAGTATTTT.

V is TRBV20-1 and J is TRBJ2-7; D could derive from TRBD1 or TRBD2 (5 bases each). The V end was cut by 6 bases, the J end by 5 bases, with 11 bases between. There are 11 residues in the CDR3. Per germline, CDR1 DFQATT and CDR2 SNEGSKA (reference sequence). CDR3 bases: TGCAGTGCCCTTGAGGGGAACGAGCAGTACTTC. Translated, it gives CSALEGNEQYF.

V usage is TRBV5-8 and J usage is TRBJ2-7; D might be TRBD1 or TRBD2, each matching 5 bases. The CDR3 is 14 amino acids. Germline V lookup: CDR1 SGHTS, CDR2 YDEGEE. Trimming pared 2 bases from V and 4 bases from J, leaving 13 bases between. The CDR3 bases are TGTGCCAGCAGCTTTTGGGGTGAGGGGTACGAGCAGTACTTC. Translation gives CASSFWGEGYEQYF.

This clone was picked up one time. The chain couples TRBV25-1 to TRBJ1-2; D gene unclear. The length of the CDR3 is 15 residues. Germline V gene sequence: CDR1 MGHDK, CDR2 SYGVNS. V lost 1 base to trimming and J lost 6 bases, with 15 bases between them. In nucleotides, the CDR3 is TGTGCCAGCAGTGAATTTGGGGTGGGAGTCGATGGCTACACCTTC. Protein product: CASSEFGVGVDGYTF.

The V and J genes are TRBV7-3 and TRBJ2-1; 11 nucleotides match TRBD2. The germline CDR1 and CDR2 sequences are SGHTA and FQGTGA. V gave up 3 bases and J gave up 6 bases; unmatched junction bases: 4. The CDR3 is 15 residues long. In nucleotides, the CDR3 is TGTGCCAGCAGCTTTCGTAGCGGGAGGGTCAATGAGCAGTTCTTC. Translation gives CASSFRSGRVNEQFF.

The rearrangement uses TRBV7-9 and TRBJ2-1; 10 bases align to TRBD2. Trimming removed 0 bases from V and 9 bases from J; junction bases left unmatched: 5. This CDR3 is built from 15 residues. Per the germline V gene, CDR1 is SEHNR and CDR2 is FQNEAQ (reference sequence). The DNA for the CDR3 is TGTGCCAGCAGCTTAGCAGCTAGCGGGAGACCTGAGCAGTTCTTC. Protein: CASSLAASGRPEQFF.

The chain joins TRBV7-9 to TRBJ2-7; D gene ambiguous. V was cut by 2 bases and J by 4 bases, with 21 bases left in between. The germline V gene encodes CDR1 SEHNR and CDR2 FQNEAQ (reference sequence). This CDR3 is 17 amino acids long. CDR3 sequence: CASSLIPTGTELYEQYF. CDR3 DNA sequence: TGTGCCAGCAGCTTAATACCTACCGGTACGGAGCTTTACGAGCAGTACTTC.

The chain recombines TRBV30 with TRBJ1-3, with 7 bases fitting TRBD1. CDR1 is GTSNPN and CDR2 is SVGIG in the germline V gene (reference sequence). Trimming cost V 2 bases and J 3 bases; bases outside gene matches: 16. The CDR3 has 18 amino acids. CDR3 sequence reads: CAWSFPGQRVLFGNTIYF. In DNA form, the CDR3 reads TGTGCCTGGAGTTTCCCGGGACAGCGGGTCCTCTTTGGAAACACCATATATTTT.

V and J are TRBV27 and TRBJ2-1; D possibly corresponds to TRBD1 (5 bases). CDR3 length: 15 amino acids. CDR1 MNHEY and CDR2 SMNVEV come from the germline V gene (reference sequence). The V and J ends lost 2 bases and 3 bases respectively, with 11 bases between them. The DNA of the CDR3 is TGTGCCAGCAGTTTAGGGCAGGGATTCTACAATGAGCAGTTCTTC. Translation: CASSLGQGFYNEQFF.

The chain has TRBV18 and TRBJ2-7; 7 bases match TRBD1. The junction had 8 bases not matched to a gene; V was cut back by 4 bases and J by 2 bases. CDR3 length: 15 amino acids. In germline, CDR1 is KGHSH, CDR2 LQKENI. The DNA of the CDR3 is TGTGCCAGCTCACTGACAGGGAACACTCCCTACGAGCAGTACTTC. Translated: CASSLTGNTPYEQYF.

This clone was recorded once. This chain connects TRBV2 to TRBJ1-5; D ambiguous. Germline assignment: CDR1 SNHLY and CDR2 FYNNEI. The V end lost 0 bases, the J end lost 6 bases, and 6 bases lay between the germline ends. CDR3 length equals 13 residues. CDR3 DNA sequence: TGTGCCAGCAGTGAAGCGGCCGGTCAGCCCCAGCATTTT. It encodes CASSEAAGQPQHF.

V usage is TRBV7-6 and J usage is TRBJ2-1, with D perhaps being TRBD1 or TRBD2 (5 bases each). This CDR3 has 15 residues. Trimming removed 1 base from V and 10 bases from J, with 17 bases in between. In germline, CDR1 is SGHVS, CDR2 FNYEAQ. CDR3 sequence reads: CASSLGGSPPREQFF. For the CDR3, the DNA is TGTGCCAGCAGCTTAGGGGGGAGCCCTCCCAGGGAGCAGTTCTTC.

The DNA of the CDR3 is TGCGCCAGCAGCCACACCCAAAATAGCAATCAGCCCCAGCATTTT. Translation: CASSHTQNSNQPQHF. This chain links TRBV4-1 with TRBJ1-5; D remains ambiguous. Germline loops: CDR1 MGHRA, CDR2 YSYEKL. The V and J ends lost 3 bases and 0 bases respectively, with 9 bases between them. The CDR3 length is 15 residues.

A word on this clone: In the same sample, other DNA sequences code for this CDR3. The CDR3 here is CASSLLGNEKLFF. CDR3 DNA sequence: TGTGCCAGCAGTTTGTTGGGTAATGAAAAACTGTTTTTT. The chain carries TRBV27 and TRBJ1-4, with D hard to call. Germline lookup yields CDR1 MNHEY and CDR2 SMNVEV (reference sequence). The CDR3 totals 13 residues. Trimming removed 3 bases from V and 4 bases from J, with 6 bases in between. The full variable domain, its missing parts supplied by reference TRBV27 and TRBJ1-4, is EAQVTQNPRYLITVTGKKLTVTCSQNMNHEYMSWYRQDPGLGLRQIYYSMNVEVTDKGDVPEGYKVSRKEKRNFPLILESPSPNQTSLYFCASSLLGNEKLFFGSGTQLSVL.